The 24 T cell receptor beta chains given below trace back to one sample, sequenced in a study of CD8+ T cells in alopecia areata. Extracted from the samples, RNA was reverse transcribed into cDNA to serve as the sequencing template. Some clones are missing from TCRdb's copy, which holds only in-frame ones; the method was immunoSEQ multiplex PCR. The sample has over 150,000 clones; 63% are singletons. The sequencing here drew on CD4+ T cells sorted from blood, taken at week 0. Receptors were obtained from a human donor with alopecia areata.

V and J are TRBV29-1 and TRBJ2-5; D remains unclear. The CDR3 has 13 residues. The V end was cut by 6 bases, the J end by 5 bases, with 16 bases between. CDR1 is SQVTM, CDR2 ANQGSEA, per germline. The DNA for the CDR3 is TGCAGCGTGGCTTTGTGGGATGGGGAGACCCAGTACTTC. It encodes CSVALWDGETQYF. The full variable domain, rest sourced from reference TRBV29-1 and TRBJ2-5, is SAVISQKPSRDICQRGTSLTIQCQVDSQVTMMFWYRQQPGQSLTLIATANQGSEATYESGFVIDKFPISRPNLTFSTLTVSNMSPEDSSIYLCSVALWDGETQYFGPGTRLLVL.

The CDR3 is CAMGEGLSGYTF. In nucleotides, the CDR3 is TGTGCCATGGGCGAGGGGCTCTCTGGCTACACCTTC. The chain combines TRBV10-3 with TRBJ1-2, with D tentatively TRBD1 (5 bases). V shed 9 bases and J shed 7 bases, with 15 bases lying between them. In germline, CDR1 is ENHRY, CDR2 SYGVKD. This CDR3 contains 12 residues.

Comments on this clone: An end of the junction differs from the germline gene, which may be a read error. V is TRBV29-1 and J is TRBJ2-7; D not resolved. This CDR3 is 14 amino acids long. The germline gives CDR1 SQVTM, CDR2 ANQGSEA. The CDR3 region is CSVGGRASSYEQYF. CDR3 nucleotide sequence: TGCAGCGTCGGCGGTCGGGCGAGCTCCTACGAACAGTACTTC.

The rearrangement links TRBV29-1 to TRBJ2-2; no clear D gene. This CDR3 region has 13 residues. V was shortened by 5 bases and J by 6 bases, with 13 bases between the two germline ends. Germline values: CDR1 SQVTM, CDR2 ANQGSEA. The CDR3 nucleotides are TGCAGCGTTTCCTACCAGGCCGCCGGGGAGCTGTTTTTT. The encoded protein is CSVSYQAAGELFF.

The chain has TRBV7-2 and TRBJ2-3; TRBD1 matches at 7 bases. The length of the CDR3 is 13 residues. V was clipped by 4 bases and J by 9 bases; unmatched bases: 7. The germline V gene encodes CDR1 SGHTA and CDR2 FQGNSA. The CDR3 reads CASSWSTGDTQYF. CDR3 in DNA: TGTGCCAGCAGCTGGAGCACAGGGGACACGCAGTATTTT.

This chain links TRBV29-1 with TRBJ1-1; TRBD1 aligns across 7 bases. Germline trimming cut 6 bases from V and 5 bases from J; bases unmatched to any gene: 6. Germline CDR1 is SQVTM and CDR2 is ANQGSEA. The CDR3 has 12 residues. The CDR3 loop is CSVDRDGTEAFF. CDR3 DNA sequence: TGCAGCGTAGACAGGGATGGAACTGAAGCTTTCTTT.

V gene TRBV2 combines with J gene TRBJ2-7; possibly TRBD1 for D (5 bases). V lost 3 bases and J 4 bases, leaving 7 bases between the germline ends. Germline V lookup: CDR1 SNHLY, CDR2 FYNNEI. The CDR3 covers 12 residues. The DNA for the CDR3 is TGTGCCAGCAGTGATCAGGGATACGAGCAGTACTTC. Protein product: CASSDQGYEQYF.

The chain employs TRBV5-1 and TRBJ2-7; the match to TRBD1 covers 9 bases. Unmatched junction bases numbered 11, after V lost 4 bases and J lost 0 bases. In germline, CDR1 is SGHRS, CDR2 YFSETQ. This CDR3 contains 17 residues. CDR3 coding DNA: TGCGCCAGCAGCACCCGACCCGGGACAGGGACCTCCTACGAGCAGTACTTC. Protein product: CASSTRPGTGTSYEQYF.

This clone was picked up one time. V is TRBV4-2 and J is TRBJ2-5; 13 nucleotides line up with TRBD2. The germline V gene encodes CDR1 LGHNA and CDR2 YNFKEQ. V lost 3 bases to trimming and J lost 5 bases; unmatched junction nucleotides: 15. CDR3 length equals 19 residues. The CDR3 sequence: CASSQARLAGGSVGETQYF. The DNA of the CDR3 is TGTGCCAGCAGCCAGGCCCGACTAGCGGGGGGCTCCGTTGGGGAGACCCAGTACTTC.

The chain combines TRBV7-2 with TRBJ1-2, with no clear D. Germline lookup yields CDR1 SGHTA and CDR2 FQGNSA. This CDR3 spans 13 amino acids. V lost 5 bases to trimming and J lost 3 bases, with 10 bases between them. CDR3 sequence (DNA): TGTGCCAGCAGCCCTTACATGGACTATGGCTACACCTTC. Its protein product is CASSPYMDYGYTF.

The rearrangement joins TRBV11-2 to TRBJ2-7; D is tentatively TRBD1 or TRBD2 (5 bases each). Trimming left V 4 bases short and J 4 bases short, with 17 bases between. Per the germline V gene, CDR1 is SGHAT and CDR2 is FQNNGV. There are 15 residues in the CDR3. CDR3 loop: CASSWGSRAGYEQYF. The CDR3 DNA sequence: TGTGCCAGCAGCTGGGGGAGCAGGGCTGGGTACGAGCAGTACTTC.

CDR3 region: CASSVFATSGVEETQYF. DNA of the CDR3: TGTGCCAGCAGCGTATTCGCAACTAGCGGGGTTGAAGAGACCCAGTACTTC. The chain carries TRBV9 and TRBJ2-5, with 10 nucleotides matching TRBD2. The ends lost 1 base at V and 3 bases at J; junction bases unmatched: 9. The CDR3 sequence is 17 residues long. The germline CDR1 and CDR2 sequences are SGDLS and YYNGEE.

J is TRBJ1-2 and V is TRBV12-5; 8 nucleotides match TRBD1. Per germline, CDR1 LGHNT and CDR2 FRNRAP. The CDR3 has 15 residues. The junction had 9 bases not matched to a gene; V was cut back by 6 bases and J by 3 bases. CDR3 in amino acids: CASGYTTGVDYGYTF. The CDR3, as DNA: TGTGCTAGTGGCTACACGACAGGGGTTGACTATGGCTACACCTTC.

V and J are TRBV29-1 and TRBJ2-5; perhaps D is TRBD1 or TRBD2 (5 bases each). The V gene lost 2 bases and the J gene lost 4 bases, with 11 bases spanning the gap. CDR3 length equals 13 residues. Germline V CDR1 and CDR2: SQVTM, ANQGSEA. CDR3 amino acids: CSVEYGAGETQYF. CDR3 DNA: TGCAGCGTTGAATACGGGGCAGGAGAGACCCAGTACTTC.

This clone came up a few times. The V call is TRBV29-1, the J call TRBJ2-2; possible D gene TRBD1, 6 bases. Trimming pared 3 bases from V and 7 bases from J, leaving 12 bases between. The CDR3 is made up of 13 amino acids. The V gene's germline CDR1 is SQVTM and CDR2 ANQGSEA. The CDR3 nucleotides are TGCAGCGTTGAGGACAGCTACCTCGGGGAGCTGTTTTTT. Translating gives CSVEDSYLGELFF.

In its sample, this clone was seen a few times. The chain links TRBV7-2 to TRBJ2-7; D remains unclear. V dropped 2 bases and J dropped 2 bases, with 10 bases sitting between them. The germline V gene encodes CDR1 SGHTA and CDR2 FQGNSA. CDR3 length: 14 residues. The CDR3 here is CASSLSSPPYEQYF. In nucleotides, the CDR3 is TGTGCCAGCAGCTTAAGCTCTCCTCCCTACGAGCAGTACTTC.

The rearrangement links TRBV5-1 to TRBJ2-5; D call uncertain. Trimming took off 9 bases at V and 0 bases at J, with 9 bases between the two ends. Germline V CDR1 and CDR2: SGHRS, YFSETQ. CDR3 length: 12 amino acids. The CDR3 reads CATPSHQETQYF. CDR3 coding DNA: TGCGCCACCCCGAGCCACCAAGAGACCCAGTACTTC.

This clone was recorded a few times. The rearrangement links TRBV10-3 to TRBJ2-7, with TRBD1 matching over 7 bases. This CDR3 is 13 amino acids long. V trimming: 7 bases; J trimming: 0 bases; junction bases outside the gene matches: 3. Germline CDR1 reads ENHRY; CDR2 reads SYGVKD. The CDR3 reads CAIKQGSSYEQYF. CDR3 coding DNA: TGTGCCATCAAACAGGGGTCCTCCTACGAGCAGTACTTC.

The chain couples TRBV30 to TRBJ2-3, with D perhaps TRBD1 (6 bases). Trimming removed 3 bases from V and 0 bases from J, with 13 bases in between. The CDR3 spans 15 residues. The germline V gene encodes CDR1 GTSNPN and CDR2 SVGIG (reference sequence). The CDR3 coding sequence is TGTGCCTGGAGCGAAACAGGGTCTAGCACAGATACGCAGTATTTT. Amino acids: CAWSETGSSTDTQYF.

Worth noting for this clone: This same CDR3 is encoded by further DNA sequences in the sample. The gene calls are TRBV9 and TRBJ2-3, with TRBD2 matching over 7 bases. The CDR3 totals 16 residues. In germline, CDR1 is SGDLS, CDR2 YYNGEE. V was clipped by 0 bases and J by 0 bases; unmatched bases: 4. The CDR3 protein is CASSVGSGASTDTQYF. CDR3 DNA: TGTGCCAGCAGCGTAGGGAGCGGGGCGAGCACAGATACGCAGTATTTT.

V is TRBV29-1 and J is TRBJ1-2; 10 nucleotides match TRBD1. From germline, CDR1 is SQVTM and CDR2 ANQGSEA. J lost 6 bases, V lost 4 bases, and 5 bases had no gene match. CDR3 length equals 13 residues. As DNA, the CDR3 is TGCAGCGTTGGGGACAGGGGATTCGATGGCTACACCTTC. This encodes CSVGDRGFDGYTF.

The chain recombines TRBV29-1 with TRBJ2-3; TRBD2 aligns across 14 bases. In germline, CDR1 is SQVTM, CDR2 ANQGSEA. The CDR3 is made up of 16 amino acids. V shed 6 bases and J 0 bases; nucleotides not matched to a gene: 5. CDR3 in amino acids: CSVQTSGGVSTDTQYF. CDR3 nucleotide sequence: TGCAGCGTCCAGACTAGCGGGGGGGTTAGCACAGATACGCAGTATTTT.

This clone showed up just a few times. This sequence joins TRBV13 and TRBJ1-6, with D maybe TRBD1 (6 bases). This CDR3 spans 15 amino acids. Trimming left V 2 bases short and J 7 bases short, with 12 bases between. CDR1 is PRHDT and CDR2 is FYEKMQ in the germline V gene (reference sequence). The CDR3 coding sequence is TGTGCCAGCAGCTTAAGGGGGGCGCGAAATTCACCCCTCCACTTT. This encodes CASSLRGARNSPLHF.

The rearrangement joins TRBV5-1 to TRBJ2-5; D tentatively reads TRBD1 or TRBD2 (5 bases each). With 1 base removed from V and 4 bases from J, the gap between germline ends came to 17 bases. CDR3 size: 16 residues. Germline-derived CDR1 and CDR2 are SGHRS and YFSETQ. The CDR3: CASSLRQGRLGETQYF. DNA for the CDR3: TGCGCCAGCAGCTTGAGGCAGGGACGATTGGGAGAGACCCAGTACTTC.